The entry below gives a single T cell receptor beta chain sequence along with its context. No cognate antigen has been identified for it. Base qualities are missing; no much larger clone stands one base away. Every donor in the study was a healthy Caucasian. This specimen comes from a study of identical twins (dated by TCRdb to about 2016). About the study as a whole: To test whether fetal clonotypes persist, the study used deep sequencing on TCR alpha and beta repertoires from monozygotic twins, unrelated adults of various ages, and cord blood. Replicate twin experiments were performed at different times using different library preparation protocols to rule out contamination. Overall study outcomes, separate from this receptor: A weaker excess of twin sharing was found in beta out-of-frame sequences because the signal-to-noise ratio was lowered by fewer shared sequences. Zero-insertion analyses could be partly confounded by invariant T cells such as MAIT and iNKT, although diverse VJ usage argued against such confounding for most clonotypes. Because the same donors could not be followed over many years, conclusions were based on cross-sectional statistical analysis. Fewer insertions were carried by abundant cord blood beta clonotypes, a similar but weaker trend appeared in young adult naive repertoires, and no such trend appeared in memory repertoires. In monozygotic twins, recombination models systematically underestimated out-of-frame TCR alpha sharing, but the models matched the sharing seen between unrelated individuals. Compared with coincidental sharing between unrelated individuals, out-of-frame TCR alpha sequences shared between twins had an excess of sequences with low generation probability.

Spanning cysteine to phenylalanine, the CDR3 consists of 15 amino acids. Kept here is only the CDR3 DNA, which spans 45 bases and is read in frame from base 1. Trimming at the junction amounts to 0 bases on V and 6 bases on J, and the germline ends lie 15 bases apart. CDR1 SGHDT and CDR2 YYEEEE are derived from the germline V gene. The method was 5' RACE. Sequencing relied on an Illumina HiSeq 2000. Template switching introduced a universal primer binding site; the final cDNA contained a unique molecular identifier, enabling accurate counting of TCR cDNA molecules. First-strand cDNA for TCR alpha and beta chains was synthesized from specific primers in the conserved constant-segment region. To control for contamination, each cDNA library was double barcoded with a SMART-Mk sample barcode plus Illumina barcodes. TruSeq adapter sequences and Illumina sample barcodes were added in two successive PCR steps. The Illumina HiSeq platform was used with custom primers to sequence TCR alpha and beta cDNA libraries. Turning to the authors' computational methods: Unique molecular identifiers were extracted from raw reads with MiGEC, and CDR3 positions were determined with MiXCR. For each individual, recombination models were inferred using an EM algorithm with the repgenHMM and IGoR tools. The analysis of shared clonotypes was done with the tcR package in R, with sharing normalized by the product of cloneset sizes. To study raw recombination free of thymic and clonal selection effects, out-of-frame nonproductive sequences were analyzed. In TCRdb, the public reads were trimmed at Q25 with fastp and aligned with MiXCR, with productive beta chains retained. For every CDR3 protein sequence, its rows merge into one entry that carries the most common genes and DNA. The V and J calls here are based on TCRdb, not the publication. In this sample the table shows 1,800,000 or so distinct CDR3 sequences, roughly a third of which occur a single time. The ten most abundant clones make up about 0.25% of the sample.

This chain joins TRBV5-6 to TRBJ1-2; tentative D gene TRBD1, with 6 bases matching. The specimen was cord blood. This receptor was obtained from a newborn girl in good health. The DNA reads TGTGCCAGCAGCTTGGCCTGGACAGAAGTGGATGGCTACACCTTC. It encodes CASSLAWTEVDGYTF.